Following are 26 T cell receptor beta chains from one sample sequenced in a study of patients and donors after allogeneic stem cell transplantation. TCRdb re-analysed the RT-PCR reads in MiXCR, keeping a single row per CDR3 protein. The sample has 85,000 to 90,000 distinct CDR3 sequences, roughly 43% seen once; the top ten hold 50% to 75%. Input material: blood, either unsorted or a sorted T cell fraction (not recorded which). These receptors were collected from a human donor who was either an allogeneic HSCT recipient or a stem cell or donor lymphocyte infusion donor (not recorded which). It is not recorded whose cells these are; they may come from a transplant donor.

In its sample, this clonotype was seen a few times. The V and J genes are TRBV7-2 and TRBJ2-5; 11 nucleotides align to TRBD2. Trimming took 2 bases from V and 4 from J; bases not matched to a gene: 6. The CDR3 is made up of 16 amino acids. In germline, CDR1 is SGHTA, CDR2 FQGNSA. DNA of the CDR3: TGTGCCAGCAGCTTACTTCTAGCGGGAGGTTCAGAGACCCAGTACTTC. Translated: CASSLLLAGGSETQYF.

This chain joins TRBV29-1 and TRBJ2-2; no definite D call. V lost 4 bases and J 2 bases, leaving 11 bases between the germline ends. Germline V gene sequence: CDR1 SQVTM, CDR2 ANQGSEA. The CDR3 runs to 14 residues. CDR3 amino acids: CSVVAGPNTGELFF. DNA for the CDR3: TGCAGCGTTGTGGCCGGACCTAACACCGGGGAGCTGTTTTTT.

The rearrangement uses TRBV5-5 and TRBJ1-2; the D gene is possibly TRBD1 (6 bases). Germline V gene data show CDR1 as SGHKS and CDR2 as YYEKEE (reference sequence). The length of the CDR3 is 13 residues. The germline V and J ends were trimmed by 4 bases and 2 bases, with 9 bases remaining between them. CDR3 residues: CASSPQGNYGYTF. CDR3 DNA: TGTGCCAGCAGCCCTCAGGGGAACTATGGCTACACCTTC.

This clonotype was picked up a small number of times. The CDR3 nucleotides read TGTGCCAGCAGTTCGCCGGGACAGGGTGGTCAGCCCCAGCATTTT. Amino acid sequence: CASSSPGQGGQPQHF. The genes are TRBV28 and TRBJ1-5; 9 positions match TRBD1. In germline, CDR1 is MDHEN, CDR2 SYDVKM. The CDR3 spans 15 residues. Losses at the gene ends were 4 bases for V and 6 bases for J; bases not matched to a gene: 7. The full variable domain, its missing parts supplied by reference TRBV28 and TRBJ1-5, is DVKVTQSSRYLVKRTGEKVFLECVQDMDHENMFWYRQDPGLGLRLIYFSYDVKMKEKGDIPEGYSVSREKKERFSLILESASTNQTSMYLCASSSPGQGGQPQHFGDGTRLSIL.

The chain carries TRBV12-3 or TRBV12-4 and TRBJ1-3; D is undetermined. The germline V and J ends were trimmed by 8 bases and 1 base, with 6 bases remaining between them. CDR3 length: 12 amino acids. This chain's CDR3 is CASAPSGNTIYF. Here the CDR3 DNA reads TGTGCCAGCGCTCCGTCTGGAAACACCATATATTTT.

The V gene is TRBV7-2, the J gene TRBJ1-1; weak D call: TRBD1 (6 bases). This CDR3 has 15 residues. V dropped 2 bases and J dropped 9 bases, with 19 bases sitting between them. Germline lookup yields CDR1 SGHTA and CDR2 FQGNSA. CDR3 region: CASSLIWGAQGKAFF. CDR3 in DNA: TGTGCCAGCAGCTTAATATGGGGGGCGCAAGGGAAAGCTTTCTTT. Together with reference TRBV7-2 and TRBJ1-1, the CDR3 gives the full variable domain: GAGVSQSPSNKVTEKGKDVELRCDPISGHTALYWYRQSLGQGLEFLIYFQGNSAPDKSGLPSDRFSAERTGGSVSTLTIQRTQQEDSAVYLCASSLIWGAQGKAFFGQGTRLTVV.

V usage is TRBV29-1 and J usage is TRBJ1-4; D remains ambiguous. The CDR3 runs to 14 residues. Trimming took off 4 bases at V and 7 bases at J, with 16 bases between the two ends. Looked up from germline, CDR1 is SQVTM and CDR2 is ANQGSEA. CDR3 sequence: CSVGGEVGSEKLFF. In nucleotides, the CDR3 is TGCAGCGTTGGTGGCGAGGTGGGGAGTGAAAAACTGTTTTTT. Supplemented by reference TRBV29-1 and TRBJ1-4, the full variable domain reads SAVISQKPSRDICQRGTSLTIQCQVDSQVTMMFWYRQQPGQSLTLIATANQGSEATYESGFVIDKFPISRPNLTFSTLTVSNMSPEDSSIYLCSVGGEVGSEKLFFGSGTQLSVL.

This clonotype was counted between two and nine times. J is TRBJ1-5 and V is TRBV29-1; 9 bases are a match to TRBD1. V shed 7 bases, J shed 2 bases, and the junction held 6 bases outside the gene matches. There are 14 residues in the CDR3. The V gene's germline CDR1 is SQVTM and CDR2 ANQGSEA. The CDR3 DNA reads as TGCAGCGCCAGGACAGGGGAGGGCAATCAGCCCCAGCATTTT. Its protein product is CSARTGEGNQPQHF.

This clonotype has just a few counts. The CDR3 coding sequence is TGCAGTGTAGACAGGGGGTTAACAGATACGCAGTATTTT. This sequence encodes CSVDRGLTDTQYF. The chain recombines TRBV20-1 with TRBJ2-3; TRBD1 aligns across 9 bases. Germline V CDR1 and CDR2: DFQATT, SNEGSKA (reference sequence). The CDR3 totals 13 residues. The ends lost 7 bases at V and 3 bases at J; junction bases unmatched: 5.

The table lists this clonotype with a few counts. This chain joins TRBV5-1 and TRBJ1-4; 7 nucleotides line up with TRBD1. Unmatched junction bases numbered 13, after V lost 1 base and J lost 7 bases. Germline CDR1 and CDR2: SGHRS and YFSETQ. The CDR3 is made up of 17 amino acids. The CDR3 is CASSLRSGTARGEKLFF. CDR3 sequence (DNA): TGCGCCAGCAGCTTGAGGTCTGGGACAGCGAGGGGTGAAAAACTGTTTTTT.

This clonotype was recorded a few times. This CDR3 is CATRTLDSPLHF. CDR3 in DNA: TGTGCCACGAGGACCCTCGATTCACCCCTCCACTTT. This chain links TRBV28 with TRBJ1-6; D gene uncertain. Trimming took off 10 bases at V and 8 bases at J, with 12 bases between the two ends. CDR3 length: 12 amino acids. Germline V gene lookup returns CDR1 MDHEN and CDR2 SYDVKM.

The chain has TRBV9 and TRBJ1-2, with a possible D match to TRBD1 (6 bases). This CDR3 comprises 13 residues. V was clipped by 7 bases and J by 8 bases, with 18 bases between them. The germline gives CDR1 SGDLS, CDR2 YYNGEE. In DNA form, the CDR3 reads TGTGCCAGCCGACCGTCGGGGGCCGACGGCTACACCTTC. This sequence encodes CASRPSGADGYTF.

V usage is TRBV5-1 and J usage is TRBJ1-1, with D perhaps TRBD1 (6 bases). The germline gives CDR1 SGHRS, CDR2 YFSETQ. The V gene lost 4 bases and the J gene lost 1 base, with 17 bases spanning the gap. The CDR3 contains 16 residues. The CDR3 sequence: CASSPTPQGWNTEAFF. In DNA, the CDR3 is TGCGCCAGCAGCCCTACTCCACAGGGCTGGAACACTGAAGCTTTCTTT.

This clonotype has only a few counts. CDR3 residues: CSVVDREGYTF. The CDR3, as DNA: TGCAGCGTTGTAGACAGAGAGGGCTACACCTTC. This chain uses TRBV29-1 with TRBJ1-2, with a weak D call TRBD1 (5 bases). The V end was cut by 4 bases, the J end by 8 bases, with 11 bases between. CDR3 length equals 11 residues. Germline CDR1 is SQVTM and CDR2 is ANQGSEA.

J is TRBJ1-1 and V is TRBV6-6; possible D gene TRBD1, 5 bases. Germline V gene lookup returns CDR1 MNHNY and CDR2 SVGAGI (reference sequence). V gave up 0 bases and J gave up 0 bases, with 11 bases separating them. The length of the CDR3 is 16 residues. The CDR3 DNA sequence: TGTGCCAGCAGTTACTCCATGGGGCTCATGAACACTGAAGCTTTCTTT. Translation: CASSYSMGLMNTEAFF.

This clonotype was seen a few times. The chain links TRBV9 to TRBJ1-2, with D possibly matching TRBD1 (6 bases). The ends were cut back, 6 bases at V and 4 bases at J, with 16 bases in the middle. The CDR3 contains 14 residues. From germline, CDR1 is SGDLS and CDR2 YYNGEE. The CDR3 here is CASNGGGQGYGYTF. CDR3 coding DNA: TGTGCCAGCAACGGTGGGGGACAAGGCTATGGCTACACCTTC.

The chain combines TRBV12-3 or TRBV12-4 with TRBJ1-1, with a tentative D call TRBD1 (5 bases). The ends were cut back, 2 bases at V and 4 bases at J, with 11 bases in the middle. The CDR3 covers 14 residues. The CDR3 protein is CASSLPPGGTEAFF. The CDR3 nucleotides are TGTGCCAGCAGTTTACCCCCTGGGGGCACTGAAGCTTTCTTT.

This clonotype was counted between two and nine times. The chain employs TRBV12-3 or TRBV12-4 and TRBJ1-1; D remains ambiguous. This CDR3 comprises 11 residues. V shed 5 bases and J shed 1 base, with 2 bases lying between them. The CDR3 DNA is TGTGCCAGCAGTAAGAACACTGAAGCTTTCTTT. Translated: CASSKNTEAFF.

V usage is TRBV29-1 and J usage is TRBJ1-2; a weak D match, TRBD1 (6 bases). The CDR3 is 14 residues long. Germline CDR1 SQVTM, CDR2 ANQGSEA. The V and J ends lost 4 bases and 6 bases respectively, with 18 bases between them. CDR3 DNA sequence: TGCAGCGTTGCCTCTCCCCAGGGGAAGGATGGCTACACCTTC. Amino acids: CSVASPQGKDGYTF.

The chain links TRBV27 to TRBJ1-2; D not resolved. V lost 3 bases to trimming and J lost 4 bases, with 9 bases between them. From germline, CDR1 is MNHEY and CDR2 SMNVEV (reference sequence). The CDR3 is made up of 13 amino acids. The chain's CDR3 is CASSFNSLYGYTF. CDR3 coding DNA: TGTGCCAGCAGTTTTAACAGCCTCTATGGCTACACCTTC.

This clonotype was counted a few times. The chain links TRBV7-2 to TRBJ1-5; no clear D gene. Germline V gene lookup returns CDR1 SGHTA and CDR2 FQGNSA. The V gene lost 2 bases and the J gene lost 6 bases, with 14 bases spanning the gap. This CDR3 is built from 15 residues. CDR3 sequence (DNA): TGTGCCAGCAGCTTAAATCAGCACCGTTTTCAGCCCCAGCATTTT. Its protein product is CASSLNQHRFQPQHF.

The chain links TRBV12-3 or TRBV12-4 to TRBJ1-2, with a possible D match to TRBD1 (5 bases). This CDR3 has 14 amino acids. V shed 6 bases and J shed 6 bases, with 17 bases lying between them. CDR3 region: CASRGTIRLNGYTF. The CDR3 coding sequence is TGTGCCAGCAGGGGGACTATTCGACTGAATGGCTACACCTTC.

The chain uses TRBV7-6 and TRBJ1-2, with a possible D match to TRBD1 (5 bases). The CDR3 is made up of 12 amino acids. Looked up from germline, CDR1 is SGHVS and CDR2 is FNYEAQ. V was shortened by 8 bases and J by 5 bases, with 12 bases between the two germline ends. As DNA, the CDR3 is TGTGCCAGCGGATTTTCAGGGTATGGCTACACCTTC. Translating it yields CASGFSGYGYTF.

V is TRBV12-3 or TRBV12-4 and J is TRBJ1-2; 7 nucleotides match TRBD1. CDR3 length: 14 amino acids. Trimming cost V 3 bases and J 3 bases; bases outside gene matches: 4. The CDR3: CASSLEGAYYGYTF. CDR3 coding DNA: TGTGCCAGCAGTTTGGAGGGGGCGTACTATGGCTACACCTTC.

The CDR3 coding sequence is TGCAGCGTTGTTAGGGGGCAACTTAACTATGGCTACACCTTC. Translation: CSVVRGQLNYGYTF. This chain connects TRBV29-1 to TRBJ1-2; 7 bases are a match to TRBD1. V lost 4 bases to trimming and J lost 1 base; unmatched junction nucleotides: 6. CDR1 SQVTM and CDR2 ANQGSEA come from the germline V gene. The CDR3 sequence is 14 residues long.

The J gene is TRBJ1-1, the V gene TRBV6-4, with 8 bases matching TRBD1. The CDR3 length is 13 residues. Unmatched junction bases numbered 0, after V lost 3 bases and J lost 3 bases. From germline, CDR1 is MRHNA and CDR2 SNTAGT. CDR3 bases: TGTGCCAGCAGTGAGGACAGGGACACTGAAGCTTTCTTT. Its translation: CASSEDRDTEAFF.